The present entry profiles one T cell receptor (beta chain) with its context. These data are taken from a study of blood T cell repertoires in COVID-19. CDR1 is SQVTM, CDR2 ANQGSEA, per germline. V was trimmed by 7 bases and J by 2 bases, leaving 17 bases between them. CDR3 length equals 14 residues. The protocol was immunoSEQ multiplex PCR, while the TCRdb copy is restricted to in-frame clones and leaves out a portion. The sample contains tens of thousands of clones, approximately 88% of which appear only once. The chain couples TRBV29-1 to TRBJ1-1; D may be TRBD1 (5 bases). The sequenced sample was peripheral blood. The origin of this receptor is a human donor in a cohort sampled during active COVID-19. The CDR3 here is CSAQPGGVNTEAFF. In DNA, the CDR3 is TGCAGCGCTCAGCCGGGGGGGGTCAACACTGAAGCTTTCTTT.